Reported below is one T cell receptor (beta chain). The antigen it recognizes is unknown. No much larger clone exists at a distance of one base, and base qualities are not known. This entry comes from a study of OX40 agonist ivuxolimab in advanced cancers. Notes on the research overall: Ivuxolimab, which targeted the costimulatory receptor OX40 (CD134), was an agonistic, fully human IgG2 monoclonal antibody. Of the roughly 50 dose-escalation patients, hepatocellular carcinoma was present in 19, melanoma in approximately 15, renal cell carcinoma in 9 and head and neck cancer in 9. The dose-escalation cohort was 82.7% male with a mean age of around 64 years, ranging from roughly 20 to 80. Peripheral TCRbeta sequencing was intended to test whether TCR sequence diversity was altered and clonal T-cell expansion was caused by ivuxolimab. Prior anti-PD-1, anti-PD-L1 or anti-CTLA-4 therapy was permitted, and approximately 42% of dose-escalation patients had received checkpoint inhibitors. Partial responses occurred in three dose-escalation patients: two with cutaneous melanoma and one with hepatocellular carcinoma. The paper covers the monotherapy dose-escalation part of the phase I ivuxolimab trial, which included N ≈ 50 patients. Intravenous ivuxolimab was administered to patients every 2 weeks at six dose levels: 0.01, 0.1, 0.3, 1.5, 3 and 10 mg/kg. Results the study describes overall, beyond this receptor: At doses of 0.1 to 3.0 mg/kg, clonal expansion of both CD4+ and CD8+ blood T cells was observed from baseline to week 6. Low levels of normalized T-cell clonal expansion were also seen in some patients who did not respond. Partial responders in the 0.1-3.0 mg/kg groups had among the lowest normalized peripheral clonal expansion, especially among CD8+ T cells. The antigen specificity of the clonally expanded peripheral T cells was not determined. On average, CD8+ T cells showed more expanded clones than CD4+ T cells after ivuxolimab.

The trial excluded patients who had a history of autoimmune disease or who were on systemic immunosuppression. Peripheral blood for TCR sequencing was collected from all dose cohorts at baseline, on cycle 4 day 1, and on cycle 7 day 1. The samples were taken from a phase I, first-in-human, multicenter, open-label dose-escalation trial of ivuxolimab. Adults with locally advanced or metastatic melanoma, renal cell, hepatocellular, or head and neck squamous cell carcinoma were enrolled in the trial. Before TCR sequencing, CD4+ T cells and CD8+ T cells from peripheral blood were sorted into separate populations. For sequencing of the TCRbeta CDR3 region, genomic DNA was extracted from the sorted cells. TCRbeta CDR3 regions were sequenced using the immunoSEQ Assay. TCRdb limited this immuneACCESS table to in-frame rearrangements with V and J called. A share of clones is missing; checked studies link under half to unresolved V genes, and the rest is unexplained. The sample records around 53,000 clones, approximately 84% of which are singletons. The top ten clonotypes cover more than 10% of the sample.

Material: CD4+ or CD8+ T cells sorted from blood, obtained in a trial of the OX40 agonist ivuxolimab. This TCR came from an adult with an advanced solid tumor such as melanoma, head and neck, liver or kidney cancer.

The bases read TGTGCCAGCAGCTCCGAGACTAGCGGGTGGGGAACCGGGGAGCTGTTTTTT. Its amino acids are CASSSETSGWGTGELFF. Recombination joined TRBV11-3 with TRBJ2-2, with TRBD2 identical over 10 junction bases. In the germline V gene, CDR1 corresponds to SGHNT and CDR2 to YENEEA. For this chain, trimming is 4 bases at the V end and 5 bases at the J end, and the number of junction bases without a gene match is 10. Measured from the cysteine to the phenylalanine, the CDR3 is 17 residues long. The kept DNA is CDR3 alone, 51 bases in frame from the first base.